This T cell receptor (beta chain) was recorded in a study of cytomegalovirus exposure and HLA in healthy donors (dated by TCRdb to the late 2010s). About the investigation overall: According to an earlier analysis of 450 to 650 of the donors, 150 million to 200 million T cells yielded roughly 110 million unique TCR beta sequences and about 280 Gb of sequence data. Along with the roughly 700-subject first cohort, a separate validation cohort of about 110 different subjects was used. A later analysis re-analyzed previously published TCR beta repertoires from 550 to 700 donors and added high-resolution HLA genotyping to study TCR occurrence patterns. The later analysis used no new phenotypic data to find candidate immune exposures, relying instead on TCR beta sequences and their occurrence across donors. Around 320 gigabases of sequencing data and tens of millions of unique TCR sequences were included in an early release covering 550 to 800 HLA-typed donors. On average, roughly 200,000 unique TCR beta nucleotide sequences were sequenced per donor among some 430 genotyped donors of the cohort, with 15% to 20% of those sequences being non-productive. The number of donors typed differed by locus, with about 629-630 for A, B, C, DRB1 and DQB1, 522 for DQA1, approximately 580 for DPA1, and some 450 for DPB1. All discovery cohort repertoires had been generated using a single sequencing platform. HLA typing included class I and class II loci at four-digit resolution. Using immunosequencing, the study profiled T cell repertoires from about 610 subjects and related those repertoires to cytomegalovirus serostatus. Donor age, sex, ethnicity and CMV serostatus were collected together with the repertoire data. To predict cytomegalovirus infection status, the study brought together high-throughput TCR immunosequencing, statistical association of individual TCRs with disease status, and machine learning. The study was designed to test whether signatures of past pathogen exposure could be identified by cataloging public T cell receptors. Of the approximately 370 genotyped donors, roughly 80% were placed in the genetic ancestry cluster associated with self-reported Caucasian donors. A later genetic analysis took genome-wide SNP genotypes for about 55% of the 666 donors and used that subset as a discovery cohort. Roughly five DR-DQ haplotypes were handled as single units for association and clustering, since linkage in the cohort was strong. An earlier analysis of 587 of the donors applied high-throughput TCR beta sequencing to assess whether each TCR beta V gene segment acted as functional or pseudogenic. The paper's findings and limits, for the study overall: When HLA alleles, especially DR and DQ, strongly co-occurred, TCR associations were difficult to assign to individual alleles. The classifier was reported to diagnose cytomegalovirus status with high specificity and sensitivity in both the original and validation cohorts. HLA typing was unavailable for some donors at each locus, so association tests used only the typed subset. In this cohort, only TCR beta chains were sequenced, and detectable features were limited by the absence of alpha or paired-chain data. V-gene and J-gene trimming of TCR beta chains was associated with a missense DCLRE1C variant in a later genetic analysis, and the association was replicated in an independent cohort. Because counts were too low, some 17 rarely observed V segments, including chromosome 9 orphons, were left out of the earlier analysis of 587 of the donors. In a later analysis, the rate of TCR association differed among HLA loci, with DRB1 alleles having the most associated TCRs and HLA-C alleles having the fewest. A later genetic analysis reported fewer N-insertions in productive TCRs among donors in an Asian-associated ancestry cluster than the approximately 700-donor mean. Compared with equally common non-associated chains, HLA-associated TCR beta chains in a later analysis were more clonally expanded and had lower generation probabilities. In a later analysis, several top co-occurrence clusters were reported to appear linked to parvovirus B19, influenza, CMV and Epstein-Barr virus. A further reported finding was that TCR beta sequences accurately predicted the HLA-A and HLA-B alleles for most subjects in the first cohort. The 87-base-pair reads could not distinguish some IMGT-functional V segments, including TRBV6-2 and TRBV6-3, so those segments were excluded. Immune exposure information for the cohort was limited to CMV serostatus. A later analysis found that most CMV-associated TCR beta chains appeared HLA-restricted, with HLA associations seemingly driven largely by CMV exposure. Most TCR sequences were observed very rarely across donors, whereas some public TCRs were present in many individuals. The authors suggested that the approach could potentially be extended to other disease states and immunological phenotypes. A group of highly shared sequence variants was considered likely to be a technical artifact of the sequencing pipeline. Correlated functional status among segregating V segments might reflect linkage disequilibrium, but an unknown experimental factor could not be ruled out. The study gave a list of around 170 TCR beta chains associated with cytomegalovirus. The presence/absence analyses assumed that sequencing depth was roughly uniform across donors, and that assumption may not be true. Broadly in line with IMGT annotations, most TCR beta V segments showed up in productive rearrangements about 87% or about 30% of the time in an earlier analysis of several hundred of the donors. In vitro tests confirmed that a few of the cytomegalovirus-associated TCR beta chains recognize cytomegalovirus antigens. Specific HLA alleles were associated with 16,951 TCR beta sequences at a false discovery rate of 0.05 in a later analysis.

Library generation was performed with the immunoSEQ multiplex PCR assay. For the multiplex PCR, a mixture combining 60 forward primers for TCR Vbeta segments and 13 reverse primers for TCR Jbeta segments was used. The CDR3 region of rearranged TCR beta genes was amplified from genomic DNA by a multiplex PCR assay. The amplified TCR beta libraries were sequenced on the Illumina HiSeq System as 87-base-pair reads. Under the source paper's analysis protocol: A later analysis counted about 80 million unique TCR beta chains across the 690 or so repertoires, and around 12 million of these chains were shared by at least two donors. Raw reads were error-corrected and collapsed into unique sequences by a nearest-neighbor algorithm in which closely related sequences were merged to remove PCR and sequencing errors. CDR3 sequences were aligned to IMGT reference sequences to assign V, D and J gene segments. For a sequence to be retained, a match of at least six nucleotides was required to both a V gene segment and a J gene segment. A rearrangement was called productive if the CDR3 had no stop codons and remained in frame with V and J, and every other rearrangement was called non-productive. CDR3 was defined according to IMGT convention as the region running from the second conserved V-encoded cysteine to the conserved J-encoded phenylalanine. The earlier analysis of about 610 of the donors excluded sequences that lacked an unambiguous match to a single V gene segment. In an earlier analysis of about 590 of the donors, a V segment was called functional when productive rearrangements were above 56.7%, and segregating when the standard deviation between donors exceeded 5%. A statistical classification framework was built for diagnosing cytomegalovirus status from the catalog of TCR beta chain sequences. A later analysis assigned V and J genes by comparing TCR nucleotide sequences with IMGT/GENE-DB human TR gene sequences. Using the TCRdist pipeline, a later analysis assigned CDR3 sequences along with most-parsimonious VDJ recombination scenarios. A later analysis defined each TCR beta chain by its CDR3 amino acid sequence plus V-gene family, and excluded reads lacking a unique V-gene family. In a later analysis, 500 to 650 highly shared, low-generation-probability nucleotide sequences were removed to address suspected cross-contamination and a sequencing artifact. In a later analysis, a clonal expansion index was calculated for each public chain from normalized within-repertoire ranks of inferred template counts. A later analysis computed generation probabilities with a VDJ recombination model fitted to out-of-frame rearrangements, and checked the results against IGoR. In a later analysis, TCR-TCR, TCR-HLA and TCR-CMV co-occurrence was scored with hypergeometric tests, and a repertoire-size bias correction was applied to TCR pairs. A later analysis estimated false discovery rates by permuting HLA or CMV assignments 20 times. In a later analysis, co-occurring TCRs were grouped using DBSCAN, and TCRdist sequence similarity was added for clustering within HLA-allele-positive subsets. Repertoires with fewer than 30,000 or more than 120,000 public chains, plus five repertoires with anomalous nucleotide sharing, were excluded from co-occurrence clustering. Sourced from immuneACCESS, this table was stored by TCRdb with only in-frame sequences that have V and J called. A share of the clones is absent; for the studies checked, an unresolved V gene accounts for under half, and the remainder has no known explanation. The V and J calls and the clone size are those of that table, but D and trimming were determined from the DNA. The sample table shows over 200,000 clones, and more than 75% are seen once. Of the sample, 1% to 1.5% falls within the top ten clones.

From the cysteine through the phenylalanine, the CDR3 covers 14 amino acids. The retained sequence is limited to the CDR3, 42 bases, with the frame set at the first base. Sequences ENHRY (CDR1) and SYGVKD (CDR2) are obtained from the germline V gene. V is trimmed back by 5 bases and J by 5 bases, and the junction contains 6 bases that no gene match accounts for. The cohort comprised some 700 healthy bone marrow donors. At the time of sampling, all cohort members were nominally healthy, though unrecorded immune exposures were likely present. Of the 666 cohort members, about 270 had a positive CMV serostatus and just over 350 had a negative one, while no CMV serostatus was recorded for the donor. A peripheral blood sample was provided by each donor, and peripheral blood mononuclear cells were used for TCR beta sequencing. Genomic DNA extraction from the blood cell samples was performed with the Qiagen DNeasy Blood Extraction Kit.

As regards this clone: Its antigen target is currently unknown. No much larger clonotype is one base removed from it; base qualities were not supplied.

Sequenced: PBMCs. The origin of this receptor is a human donor in good health. Rearrangement joined TRBV10-3 to TRBJ2-7; 10 of the junction bases match TRBD2. The nucleotide sequence reads as follows: TGTGCCATCAGTTCCGGGACTAGCGCCCACGAGCAGTACTTC. Its amino acids are CAISSGTSAHEQYF.